The 9 T cell receptor beta chains listed next were all sequenced from one sample in a study of blood T cells in healthy people across ages. A second PCR of 7 to 11 cycles used a sample-barcoded 5' primer and a J-beta primer mix. One entry per CDR3 protein, called by TCRdb with MiXCR from the 5' RACE reads. The sample includes fewer than 1,000,000 distinct CDR3 sequences, around half of them seen just once. Material for sequencing was blood. The source of these receptors is a man older than 75 in good health.

This clonotype was picked up a small number of times. The chain recombines TRBV29-1 with TRBJ1-2; 10 bases agree with TRBD1. The CDR3 is 15 amino acids. Trimming at V came to 4 bases and at J to 5 bases, leaving 10 bases not matched to a gene. The germline gives CDR1 SQVTM, CDR2 ANQGSEA. CDR3 coding DNA: TGCAGCGTTGCCGACCCGCGGACAGGGGGGTATGGCTACACCTTC. It encodes CSVADPRTGGYGYTF.

The J gene is TRBJ2-2, the V gene TRBV7-7; 7 bases match TRBD2. After removal of 7 bases from V and 5 bases from J, the junction contained 10 bases not matched to a gene. Germline CDR1 reads SSHAT; CDR2 reads FNYEAQ (reference sequence). The CDR3 consists of 15 residues. The CDR3 region has the DNA TGTGCCAGCACCCCTGGGGGAGCGGGGACCGGGGAGCTGTTTTTT. This encodes CASTPGGAGTGELFF.

This sequence joins TRBV30 and TRBJ2-2; 8 nucleotides match TRBD2. V shed 2 bases, J shed 6 bases, and the junction held 11 bases outside the gene matches. The germline V gene encodes CDR1 GTSNPN and CDR2 SVGIG (reference sequence). This CDR3 comprises 16 residues. This chain's CDR3 is CAWSILAGTGSGELFF. CDR3 DNA: TGTGCCTGGAGTATTCTAGCGGGCACGGGCTCCGGGGAGCTGTTTTTT.

The V gene is TRBV5-1, the J gene TRBJ2-1, with 8 bases fitting TRBD1. After removal of 3 bases from V and 7 bases from J, the junction contained 12 bases not matched to a gene. The CDR3 has 16 amino acids. Germline CDR1 reads SGHRS; CDR2 reads YFSETQ. The CDR3 DNA reads TGCGCCAGCAGCTCGGGGTACAGGGGGATGAGGAATGAGCAGTTCTTC. Translating gives CASSSGYRGMRNEQFF. Together with reference TRBV5-1 and TRBJ2-1, the CDR3 gives the full variable domain: KAGVTQTPRYLIKTRGQQVTLSCSPISGHRSVSWYQQTPGQGLQFLFEYFSETQRNKGNFPGRFSGRQFSNSRSEMNVSTLELGDSALYLCASSSGYRGMRNEQFFGPGTRLTVL.

V usage is TRBV2 and J usage is TRBJ2-7, with 8 bases lining up with TRBD1. The V gene's germline CDR1 is SNHLY and CDR2 FYNNEI. Losses at the gene ends were 4 bases for V and 5 bases for J; bases not matched to a gene: 4. This CDR3 region has 13 residues. The CDR3 region is CASSGTGIHEQYF. The CDR3 nucleotides are TGTGCCAGCAGTGGGACAGGGATCCACGAGCAGTACTTC.

V usage is TRBV15 and J usage is TRBJ2-7; TRBD1 aligns across 8 bases. V lost 5 bases to trimming and J lost 5 bases; unmatched junction nucleotides: 8. Germline loops: CDR1 LNHNV, CDR2 YYDKDF (reference sequence). This CDR3 region has 14 residues. CDR3 nucleotide sequence: TGTGCCACCAGCGGGAGGACAGGGAGAGACGAGCAGTACTTC. It is translated as CATSGRTGRDEQYF.

CDR3 sequence: CASSFGGQILGGYTF. CDR3 bases: TGTGCCAGCAGCTTTGGGGGACAAATTCTGGGGGGCTACACCTTC. J is TRBJ1-2 and V is TRBV7-2; a weak D match, TRBD1 (6 bases). The germline CDR1 and CDR2 sequences are SGHTA and FQGNSA. Trimming cost V 3 bases and J 8 bases, with 19 bases left between them. The CDR3 is 15 residues long.

This clonotype was detected only a few times. The chain employs TRBV6-6 and TRBJ1-5; 7 nucleotides align to TRBD1. Germline V gene sequence: CDR1 MNHNY, CDR2 SVGAGI (reference sequence). The CDR3 totals 15 residues. Trimming took 2 bases from V and 4 from J; bases not matched to a gene: 5. The CDR3 sequence: CASSYQDRLNQPQHF. The CDR3 nucleotides are TGTGCCAGCAGTTACCAGGACAGGCTTAATCAGCCCCAGCATTTT.

Concerning this clonotype: A much more abundant neighbour one base away suggests this may be a read error. The V and J genes are TRBV7-2 and TRBJ2-1; no firm D call. The DNA end is a closer match to TRBJ2-7, so the J assignment may be wrong. Germline loops: CDR1 SGHTA, CDR2 FQGNSA. The CDR3 has 12 amino acids. CDR3 DNA: TGTGCCAGCAGCTTCCATCACAATGAGCAGTACTTC. The encoded protein is CASSFHHNEQYF.